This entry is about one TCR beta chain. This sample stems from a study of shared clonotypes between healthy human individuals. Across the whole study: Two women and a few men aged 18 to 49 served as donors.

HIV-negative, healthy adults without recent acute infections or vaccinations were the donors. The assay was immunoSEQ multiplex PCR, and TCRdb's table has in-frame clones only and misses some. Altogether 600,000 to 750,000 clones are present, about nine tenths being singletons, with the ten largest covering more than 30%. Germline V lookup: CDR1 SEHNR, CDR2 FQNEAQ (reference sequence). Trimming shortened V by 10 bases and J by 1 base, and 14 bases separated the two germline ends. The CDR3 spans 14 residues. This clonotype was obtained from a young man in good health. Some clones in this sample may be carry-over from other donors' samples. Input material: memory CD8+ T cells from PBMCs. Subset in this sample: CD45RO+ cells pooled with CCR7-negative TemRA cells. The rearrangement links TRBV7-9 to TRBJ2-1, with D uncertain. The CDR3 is CATKGTESYNEQFF. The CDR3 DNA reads TGTGCCACCAAGGGAACTGAATCCTACAATGAGCAGTTCTTC.